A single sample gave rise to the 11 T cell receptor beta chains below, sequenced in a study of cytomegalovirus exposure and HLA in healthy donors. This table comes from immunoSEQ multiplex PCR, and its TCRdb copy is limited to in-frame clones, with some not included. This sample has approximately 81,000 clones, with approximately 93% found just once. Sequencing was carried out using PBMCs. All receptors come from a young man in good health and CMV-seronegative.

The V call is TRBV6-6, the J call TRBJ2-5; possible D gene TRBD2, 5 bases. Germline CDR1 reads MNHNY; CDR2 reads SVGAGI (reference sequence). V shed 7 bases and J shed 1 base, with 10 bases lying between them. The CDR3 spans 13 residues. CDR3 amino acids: CASNGGLQETQYF. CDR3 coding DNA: TGTGCCAGCAATGGAGGACTCCAAGAGACCCAGTACTTC.

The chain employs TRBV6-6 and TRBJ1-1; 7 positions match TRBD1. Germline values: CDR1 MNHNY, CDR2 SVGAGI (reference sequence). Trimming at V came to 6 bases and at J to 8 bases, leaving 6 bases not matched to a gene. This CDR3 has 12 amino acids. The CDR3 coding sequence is TGTGCCAGCAGACCGGACAGGTCCGAAGCTTTCTTT. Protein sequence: CASRPDRSEAFF.

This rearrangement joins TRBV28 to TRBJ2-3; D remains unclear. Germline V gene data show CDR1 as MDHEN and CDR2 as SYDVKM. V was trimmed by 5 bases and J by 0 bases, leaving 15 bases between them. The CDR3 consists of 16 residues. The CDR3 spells CASSPPLRASTDTQYF. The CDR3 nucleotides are TGTGCCAGCAGTCCCCCTTTACGAGCTAGCACAGATACGCAGTATTTT.

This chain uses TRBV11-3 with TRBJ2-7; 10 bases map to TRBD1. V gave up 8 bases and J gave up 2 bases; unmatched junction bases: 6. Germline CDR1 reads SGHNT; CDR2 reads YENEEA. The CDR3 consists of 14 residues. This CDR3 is CASAWTGGTYEQYF. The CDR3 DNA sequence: TGTGCCAGCGCCTGGACAGGGGGGACCTACGAGCAGTACTTC.

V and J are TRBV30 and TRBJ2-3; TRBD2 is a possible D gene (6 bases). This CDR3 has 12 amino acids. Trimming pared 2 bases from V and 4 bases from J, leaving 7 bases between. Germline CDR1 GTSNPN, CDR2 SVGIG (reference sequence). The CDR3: CAWSRLADTQYF. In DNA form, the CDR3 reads TGTGCCTGGAGTCGACTAGCAGATACGCAGTATTTT.

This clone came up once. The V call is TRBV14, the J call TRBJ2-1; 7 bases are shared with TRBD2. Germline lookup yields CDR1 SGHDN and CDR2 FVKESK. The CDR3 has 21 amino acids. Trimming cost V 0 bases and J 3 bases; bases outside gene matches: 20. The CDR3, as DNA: TGTGCCAGCAGCCAAGATTACCCCCGGGACTACTTGCCCCTAGTCTACAATGAGCAGTTCTTC. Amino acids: CASSQDYPRDYLPLVYNEQFF. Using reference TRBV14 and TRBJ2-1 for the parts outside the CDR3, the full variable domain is EAGVTQFPSHSVIEKGQTVTLRCDPISGHDNLYWYRRVMGKEIKFLLHFVKESKQDESGMPNNRFLAERTGGTYSTLKVQPAELEDSGVYFCASSQDYPRDYLPLVYNEQFFGPGTRLTVL.

Written as DNA, the CDR3 is TGTGCCAGCAGCAAATGGATGGGGAGGGGCAATCAGCCCCAGCATTTT. Its translation is CASSKWMGRGNQPQHF. The J gene is TRBJ1-5, the V gene TRBV21-1. TRBV21-1 constitutes a pseudogene. The CDR3 consists of 16 residues.

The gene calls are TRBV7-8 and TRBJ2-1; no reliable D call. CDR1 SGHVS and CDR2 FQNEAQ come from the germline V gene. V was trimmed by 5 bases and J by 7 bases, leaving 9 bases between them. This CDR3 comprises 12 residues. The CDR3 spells CASSNLGNEQFF. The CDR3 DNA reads TGTGCCAGCAGCAACCTCGGTAATGAGCAGTTCTTC.

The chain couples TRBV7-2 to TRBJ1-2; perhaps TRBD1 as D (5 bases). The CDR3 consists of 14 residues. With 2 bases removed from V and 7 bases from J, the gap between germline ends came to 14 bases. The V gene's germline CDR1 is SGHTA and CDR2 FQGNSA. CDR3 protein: CASSLKQAYTGYTF. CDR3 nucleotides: TGTGCCAGCAGCTTAAAACAGGCCTATACTGGCTACACCTTC.

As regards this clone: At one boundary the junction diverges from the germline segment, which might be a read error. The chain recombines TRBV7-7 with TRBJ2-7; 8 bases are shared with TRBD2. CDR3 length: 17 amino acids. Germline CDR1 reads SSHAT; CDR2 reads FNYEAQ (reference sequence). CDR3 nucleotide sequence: TGTGCTAGCAGCCCGACAAGTACGGGCATTAGCGGGAACGAGCAGTACTTC. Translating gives CASSPTSTGISGNEQYF.

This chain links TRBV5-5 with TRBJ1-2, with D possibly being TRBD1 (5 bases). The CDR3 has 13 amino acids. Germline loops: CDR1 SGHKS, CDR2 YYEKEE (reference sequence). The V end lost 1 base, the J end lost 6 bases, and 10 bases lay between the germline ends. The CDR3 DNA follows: TGTGCCAGCAGCTTGAGGGGAGGGGATGGCTACACCTTC. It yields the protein CASSLRGGDGYTF.